Presented here are 27 T cell receptor beta chains from one specimen sequenced in a study of control samples from healthy donors and cancer patients. Using immunoSEQ multiplex PCR, the repertoire was profiled, and TCRdb retains in-frame clones only, with some absent. The sample lists about 150,000 clones, around 88% seen once, with 1.5% to 2% in the top ten. The sequenced material came from blood. The receptors stem from a man younger than 30 in good health.

This clone came up once. The J gene is TRBJ2-5, the V gene TRBV7-9; a possible D gene is TRBD1 (5 bases). V was clipped by 3 bases and J by 4 bases, with 12 bases between them. The germline gives CDR1 SEHNR, CDR2 FQNEAQ (reference sequence). This CDR3 has 14 residues. CDR3 amino acids: CASSLQGFVETQYF. CDR3 coding DNA: TGTGCCAGCAGCTTGCAGGGTTTTGTAGAGACCCAGTACTTC.

The V gene is TRBV5-6, the J gene TRBJ1-2; D unresolved. Trimming removed 2 bases from V and 2 bases from J, with 10 bases in between. The CDR3 runs 14 residues. CDR1 and CDR2 from the germline V gene are SGHDT and YYEEEE. The CDR3 loop reads CASSLIGINYGYTF. As DNA, the CDR3 is TGTGCCAGCAGCTTAATAGGGATCAACTATGGCTACACCTTC. The variable domain in full, completed from reference TRBV5-6 and TRBJ1-2, reads DAGVTQSPTHLIKTRGQQVTLRCSPKSGHDTVSWYQQALGQGPQFIFQYYEEEERQRGNFPDRFSGHQFPNYSSELNVNALLLGDSALYLCASSLIGINYGYTFGSGTRLTVV.

The chain joins TRBV3-1 (or the pseudogene TRBV3-2) to TRBJ2-3, with TRBD2 identical over 14 bases. The CDR3 loop spans 16 amino acids. CDR1 and CDR2 (germline): LGHDT, YNNKEL (reference sequence). V was clipped by 0 bases and J by 5 bases; unmatched bases: 1. Here the CDR3 DNA reads TGTGCCAGCAGCCAAGAAGGACTAGCGGGGGGAGATACGCAGTATTTT. Its translation: CASSQEGLAGGDTQYF.

The chain joins TRBV23-1 to TRBJ2-7, with TRBD1 identical over 7 bases. TRBV23-1 is given ORF status, its function remaining uncertain. The CDR3 is made up of 13 amino acids. The ends lost 6 bases at V and 2 bases at J; junction bases unmatched: 4. CDR3 residues: CASRTGAAYEQYF. Here the CDR3 DNA reads TGCGCCAGCAGAACAGGGGCGGCCTACGAGCAGTACTTC.

In this sample, this clone turned up a few times. The V call is TRBV12-3 or TRBV12-4, the J call TRBJ1-1; D unclear. The CDR3 is made up of 13 amino acids. V gave up 6 bases and J gave up 4 bases, with 12 bases separating them. CDR3 loop: CASRIDIPTEAFF. CDR3 coding DNA: TGTGCCAGCAGAATAGACATTCCCACTGAAGCTTTCTTT.

For this clone: The junction does not match germline at one end; this may be a read error. The genes are TRBV7-7 and TRBJ2-6, with D maybe TRBD2 (5 bases). Germline V lookup: CDR1 SSHAT, CDR2 FNYEAQ (reference sequence). CDR3 length equals 15 residues. CDR3 region: CASSFGGSGANVLTF. In DNA form, the CDR3 reads TGTGCTAGCAGCTTCGGCGGGTCTGGGGCCAACGTCCTGACTTTC.

V and J are TRBV14 and TRBJ1-1; no clear D. Germline values: CDR1 SGHDN, CDR2 FVKESK. V lost 2 bases, J lost 1 base, and 11 bases lay in between. The CDR3 loop spans 15 amino acids. In nucleotides, the CDR3 is TGTGCCAGCAGCCAACGCAGAGCCGGGAACACTGAAGCTTTCTTT. Translated: CASSQRRAGNTEAFF.

The J gene is TRBJ2-1, the V gene TRBV24-1, with no clear D. The CDR3 contains 18 residues. Germline assignment: CDR1 KGHDR and CDR2 SFDVKD. V shed 4 bases and J shed 6 bases, with 24 bases lying between them. CDR3 DNA sequence: TGTGCCACCAGTGACCCCCAACGTTCAGACCGCTTAGGCAATGAGCAGTTCTTC. Its translation: CATSDPQRSDRLGNEQFF.

The chain joins TRBV7-2 to TRBJ2-1; D is undetermined. CDR3 length equals 16 residues. In germline, CDR1 is SGHTA, CDR2 FQGNSA. Trimming removed 4 bases at V and 3 bases at J, with 16 bases between. Written as DNA, the CDR3 is TGTGCCAGCAGCTCCAATCATGACTTGAGCTACAATGAGCAGTTCTTC. Amino acid sequence: CASSSNHDLSYNEQFF.

The chain has TRBV5-1 and TRBJ1-6; D gene uncertain. V dropped 0 bases and J dropped 9 bases, with 10 bases sitting between them. The germline V gene has CDR1 SGHRS and CDR2 YFSETQ. The CDR3 is 14 amino acids. CDR3 nucleotide sequence: TGCGCCAGCAGCTTGGGACCGGCGGGTTCACCCCTCCACTTT. This gives the protein CASSLGPAGSPLHF.

The chain uses TRBV27 and TRBJ1-5, with 10 positions matching TRBD1. Trimming took 4 bases from V and 0 from J; bases not matched to a gene: 6. CDR3 length: 17 amino acids. Looked up from germline, CDR1 is MNHEY and CDR2 is SMNVEV (reference sequence). CDR3: CASSSGTGVPSNQPQHF. CDR3 DNA: TGTGCCAGCAGTTCCGGGACAGGGGTCCCTAGCAATCAGCCCCAGCATTTT.

A single count supports this clone. The gene calls are TRBV5-5 and TRBJ2-7; D not certain. The V end lost 5 bases, the J end lost 0 bases, and 12 bases lay between the germline ends. The germline CDR1 and CDR2 sequences are SGHKS and YYEKEE (reference sequence). This CDR3 has 14 residues. The CDR3 sequence is CASRNKLNSYEQYF. CDR3 bases: TGTGCCAGCAGGAATAAACTGAACTCCTACGAGCAGTACTTC.

This clone has a handful of counts. This chain's CDR3 is CASSMDPPTTGNTGELFF. DNA for the CDR3: TGTGCCAGCAGCATGGACCCGCCGACGACAGGGAACACCGGGGAGCTGTTTTTT. The chain recombines TRBV7-9 with TRBJ2-2; tentative D call: TRBD1 (6 bases). CDR1 is SEHNR, CDR2 FQNEAQ, per germline (reference sequence). The CDR3 runs to 18 residues. V lost 5 bases, J lost 1 base, and 20 bases lay in between.

The chain recombines TRBV28 with TRBJ2-7; TRBD1 is a possible D gene (6 bases). The CDR3 is 11 residues long. The germline CDR1 and CDR2 sequences are MDHEN and SYDVKM. The germline V and J ends were trimmed by 9 bases and 1 base, with 7 bases remaining between them. CDR3 DNA: TGTGCCAGTGACAGGTCCTACGAGCAGTACTTC. Amino acid sequence: CASDRSYEQYF.

V usage is TRBV4-3 and J usage is TRBJ2-1; D remains unclear. The V end was cut by 0 bases, the J end by 10 bases, with 10 bases between. This CDR3 has 13 residues. Germline CDR1 LGHNA, CDR2 YSLEER. CDR3 protein: CASSQDRSGEQFF. For the CDR3, the DNA is TGCGCCAGCAGCCAAGATAGATCAGGCGAGCAGTTCTTC.

V usage is TRBV7-2 and J usage is TRBJ1-2; 7 bases fit TRBD1. J gave up 3 bases and V 5 bases, and 9 bases lay outside the gene matches. CDR3 size: 15 residues. Germline CDR1 SGHTA, CDR2 FQGNSA. The CDR3 nucleotides are TGTGCCAGCAGCAAGAACAGGGGAGGGGACTATGGCTACACCTTC. This gives the protein CASSKNRGGDYGYTF.

CDR3 nucleotide sequence: TGTGCCAGCAGCTCTCCCGGACAGGGGGCCCCTGAAGAGCAGTACTTC. This sequence encodes CASSSPGQGAPEEQYF. The chain carries TRBV3-1 (or the pseudogene TRBV3-2) and TRBJ2-7, with 11 bases lining up with TRBD1. V lost 5 bases to trimming and J lost 7 bases; unmatched junction nucleotides: 13. Germline V gene data show CDR1 as LGHDT and CDR2 as YNNKEL (reference sequence). This CDR3 contains 16 residues.

The V gene is TRBV30, the J gene TRBJ2-1; 9 nucleotides line up with TRBD1. The length of the CDR3 is 13 residues. V lost 6 bases and J lost 2; bases outside the gene matches: 2. In germline, CDR1 is GTSNPN, CDR2 SVGIG (reference sequence). In nucleotides, the CDR3 is TGTGCCTGCGACAGGGGGGCCTACAATGAGCAGTTCTTC. Protein: CACDRGAYNEQFF. Variable domain in full (rest from reference TRBV30 and TRBJ2-1): SQTIHQWPATLVQPVGSPLSLECTVEGTSNPNLYWYRQAAGRGLQLLFYSVGIGQISSEVPQNLSASRPQDRQFILSSKKLLLSDSGFYLCACDRGAYNEQFFGPGTRLTVL.

The rearrangement joins TRBV18 to TRBJ2-3; 9 bases align to TRBD2. V shed 6 bases and J 0 bases; nucleotides not matched to a gene: 1. The CDR3 totals 14 residues. Germline CDR1 and CDR2: KGHSH and LQKENI. The CDR3 loop reads CASSGTSSTDTQYF. In nucleotides, the CDR3 is TGTGCCAGCTCTGGGACTAGCAGCACAGATACGCAGTATTTT.

V is TRBV28 and J is TRBJ2-1; D gene ambiguous. V was clipped by 4 bases and J by 0 bases, with 10 bases between them. The CDR3 covers 15 residues. Germline CDR1 is MDHEN and CDR2 is SYDVKM. The CDR3 region is CASSSGIRSYNEQFF. The CDR3 nucleotides read TGTGCCAGCAGTTCCGGAATTCGCTCCTACAATGAGCAGTTCTTC.

The V and J genes are TRBV7-2 and TRBJ2-7; no firm D call. The CDR3 contains 12 residues. Trimming removed 0 bases at V and 4 bases at J, with 4 bases between. Germline CDR1 reads SGHTA; CDR2 reads FQGNSA. CDR3 region: CASSLAAYEQYF. The CDR3 bases are TGTGCCAGCAGCTTAGCCGCGTACGAGCAGTACTTC.

The rearrangement links TRBV10-2 to TRBJ2-7, with D perhaps TRBD1 or TRBD2 (6 bases each). Germline V gives CDR1 WSHSY, CDR2 SAAADI. This CDR3 is built from 17 residues. V was trimmed by 4 bases and J by 3 bases, leaving 22 bases between them. Here the CDR3 DNA reads TGCGCCAGCAGTGTTACGGTAGGGCAGGGGACTCTCTACGAGCAGTACTTC. This codes for CASSVTVGQGTLYEQYF.

This clone was observed a single time. This chain joins TRBV19 and TRBJ2-1; 8 nucleotides align to TRBD1. Unmatched junction bases numbered 14, after V lost 6 bases and J lost 10 bases. Germline CDR1 and CDR2: LNHDA and SQIVND (reference sequence). CDR3 length: 15 amino acids. The chain's CDR3 is CASSLTPGQAREQFF. The CDR3 DNA reads TGTGCCAGTAGCCTGACTCCGGGACAGGCTCGCGAGCAGTTCTTC. Full variable domain (rest looked up from reference TRBV19 and TRBJ2-1): DGGITQSPKYLFRKEGQNVTLSCEQNLNHDAMYWYRQDPGQGLRLIYYSQIVNDFQKGDIAEGYSVSREKKESFPLTVTSAQKNPTAFYLCASSLTPGQAREQFFGPGTRLTVL.

This chain links TRBV7-2 with TRBJ2-2; D not certain. The V gene lost 2 bases and the J gene lost 6 bases, with 7 bases spanning the gap. Germline CDR1 is SGHTA and CDR2 is FQGNSA. The CDR3 is made up of 13 amino acids. The DNA for the CDR3 is TGTGCCAGCAGCTTAATAAATGCCGGGGAGCTGTTTTTT. Translating it yields CASSLINAGELFF.

CDR3 loop: CASSLVGLAGRGEQFF. CDR3 nucleotide sequence: TGTGCCAGCAGCTTAGTAGGACTAGCGGGGAGGGGTGAGCAGTTCTTC. V is TRBV7-8 and J is TRBJ2-1; TRBD2 aligns across 12 bases. The V gene end was trimmed by 1 base and the J gene end by 9 bases; junction bases not matched to a gene: 7. Germline-derived CDR1 and CDR2 are SGHVS and FQNEAQ. This CDR3 has 16 amino acids. The full variable domain, completed using reference TRBV7-8 and TRBJ2-1, is GAGVSQSPRYKVAKRGQDVALRCDPISGHVSLFWYQQALGQGPEFLTYFQNEAQLDKSGLPSDRFFAERPEGSVSTLKIQRTQQEDSAVYLCASSLVGLAGRGEQFFGPGTRLTVL.

This chain uses TRBV5-4 with TRBJ2-7; unclear D gene. CDR3 length: 15 amino acids. Trimming shortened V by 2 bases and J by 2 bases, and 14 bases separated the two germline ends. Per germline, CDR1 SGHNT and CDR2 YYREEE (reference sequence). CDR3 residues: CASSFRPTITYEQYF. DNA for the CDR3: TGTGCCAGCAGCTTTCGACCGACCATAACCTACGAGCAGTACTTC.

The chain combines TRBV6-2 or TRBV6-3 with TRBJ2-1, with no clear D. Germline V CDR1 and CDR2: MNHEY, SVGEGT. Trimming removed 5 bases at V and 2 bases at J, with 13 bases between. The CDR3 has 15 residues. CDR3 nucleotides: TGTGCCAGCAGTAAGCCTACAGAGCCCTACAATGAGCAGTTCTTC. Translation gives CASSKPTEPYNEQFF.